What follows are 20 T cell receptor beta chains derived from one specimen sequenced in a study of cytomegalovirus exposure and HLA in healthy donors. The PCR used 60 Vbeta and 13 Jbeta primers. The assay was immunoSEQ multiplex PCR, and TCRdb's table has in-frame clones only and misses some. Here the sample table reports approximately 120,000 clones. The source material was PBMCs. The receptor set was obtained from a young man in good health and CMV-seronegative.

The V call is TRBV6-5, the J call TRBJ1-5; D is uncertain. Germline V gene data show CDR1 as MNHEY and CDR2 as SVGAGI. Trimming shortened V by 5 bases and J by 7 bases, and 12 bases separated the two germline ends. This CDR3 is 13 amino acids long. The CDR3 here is CASSNGRSQPQHF. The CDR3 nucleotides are TGTGCCAGCAGTAACGGGAGGAGCCAGCCCCAGCATTTT.

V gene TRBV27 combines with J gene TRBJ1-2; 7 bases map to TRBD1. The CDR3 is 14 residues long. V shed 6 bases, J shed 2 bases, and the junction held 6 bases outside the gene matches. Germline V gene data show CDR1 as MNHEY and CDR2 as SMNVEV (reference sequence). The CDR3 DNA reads TGTGCCAGCAGCTTAACCAGGGGGAACTATGGCTACACCTTC. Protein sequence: CASSLTRGNYGYTF.

CDR3 in DNA: TGTGCCAGCAGTGAATACATGGGAGTGCAGTACCAAGAGACCCAGTACTTC. Amino acid sequence: CASSEYMGVQYQETQYF. V gene TRBV25-1 combines with J gene TRBJ2-5, with TRBD2 as a possible D gene (5 bases). Germline CDR1 and CDR2: MGHDK and SYGVNS. The CDR3 is 17 amino acids. V lost 0 bases to trimming and J lost 0 bases, with 14 bases between them.

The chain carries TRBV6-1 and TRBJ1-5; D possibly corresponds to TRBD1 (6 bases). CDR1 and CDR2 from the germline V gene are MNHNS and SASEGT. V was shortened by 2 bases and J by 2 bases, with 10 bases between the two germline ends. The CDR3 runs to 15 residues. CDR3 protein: CASSELAGGNQPQHF. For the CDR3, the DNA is TGTGCCAGCAGTGAATTGGCAGGGGGCAATCAGCCCCAGCATTTT.

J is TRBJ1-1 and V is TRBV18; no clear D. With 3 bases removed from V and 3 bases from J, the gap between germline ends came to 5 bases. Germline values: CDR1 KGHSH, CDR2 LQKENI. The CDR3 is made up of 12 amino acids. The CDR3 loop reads CASSPQDTEAFF. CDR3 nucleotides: TGTGCCAGCTCACCCCAGGACACTGAAGCTTTCTTT.

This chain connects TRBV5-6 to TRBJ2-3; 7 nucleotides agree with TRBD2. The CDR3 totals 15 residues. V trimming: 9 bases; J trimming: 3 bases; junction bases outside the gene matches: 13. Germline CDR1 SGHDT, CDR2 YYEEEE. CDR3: CATKLSGGSTDTQYF. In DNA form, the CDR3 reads TGTGCCACCAAACTATCTGGCGGGAGTACAGATACGCAGTATTTT.

The CDR3 sequence: CASSRTSGAYNEQFF. In DNA, the CDR3 is TGTGCCAGCAGCCGGACTAGCGGGGCTTACAATGAGCAGTTCTTC. The chain carries TRBV9 and TRBJ2-1, with 12 bases fitting TRBD2. V was clipped by 4 bases and J by 4 bases; unmatched bases: 3. The germline V gene encodes CDR1 SGDLS and CDR2 YYNGEE. The CDR3 runs 15 residues.

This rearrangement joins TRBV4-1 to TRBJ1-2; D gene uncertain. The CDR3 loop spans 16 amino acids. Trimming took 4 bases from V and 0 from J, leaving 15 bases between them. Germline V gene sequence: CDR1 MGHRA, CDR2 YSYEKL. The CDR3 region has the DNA TGCGCCAGCAGCCCAACTAAGGCCAGTACTAACTATGGCTACACCTTC. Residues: CASSPTKASTNYGYTF.

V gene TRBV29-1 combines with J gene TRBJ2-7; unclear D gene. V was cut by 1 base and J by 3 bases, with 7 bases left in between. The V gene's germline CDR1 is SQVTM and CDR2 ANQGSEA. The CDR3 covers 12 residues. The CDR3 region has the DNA TGCAGCGTTGAAGGAAGCTACTACGAGCAGTACTTC. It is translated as CSVEGSYYEQYF.

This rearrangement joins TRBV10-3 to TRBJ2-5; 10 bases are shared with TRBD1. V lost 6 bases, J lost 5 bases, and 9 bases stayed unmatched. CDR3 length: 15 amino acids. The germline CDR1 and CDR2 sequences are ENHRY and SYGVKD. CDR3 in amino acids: CAIRDRDRGSETQYF. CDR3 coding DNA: TGTGCCATCAGAGACAGGGACAGGGGTTCTGAGACCCAGTACTTC.

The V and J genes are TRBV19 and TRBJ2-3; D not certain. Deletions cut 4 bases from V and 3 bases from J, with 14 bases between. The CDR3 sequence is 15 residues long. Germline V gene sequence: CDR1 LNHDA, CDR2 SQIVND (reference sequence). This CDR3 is CASSTGGVATDTQYF. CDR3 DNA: TGTGCCAGTAGTACTGGCGGTGTTGCGACAGATACGCAGTATTTT.

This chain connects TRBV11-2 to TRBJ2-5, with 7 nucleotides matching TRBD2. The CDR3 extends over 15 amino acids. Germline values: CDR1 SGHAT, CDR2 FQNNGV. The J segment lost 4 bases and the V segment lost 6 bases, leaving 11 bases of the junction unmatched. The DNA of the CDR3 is TGTGCCAGCAGTCAGTCCATCTGGGGGGGAGAGACCCAGTACTTC. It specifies CASSQSIWGGETQYF. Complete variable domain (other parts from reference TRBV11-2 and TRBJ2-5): EAGVAQSPRYKIIEKRQSVAFWCNPISGHATLYWYQQILGQGPKLLIQFQNNGVVDDSQLPKDRFSAERLKGVDSTLKIQPAKLEDSAVYLCASSQSIWGGETQYFGPGTRLLVL.

The CDR3 nucleotides read TGTGCCAGCAGCTGGAGAGGGGGCTTCGGTCAGCCCCAGCATTTT. As protein: CASSWRGGFGQPQHF. This chain links TRBV6-1 with TRBJ1-5, with 7 bases matching TRBD1. Germline V lookup: CDR1 MNHNS, CDR2 SASEGT. V was pared by 6 bases and J by 6 bases, with 11 bases of the junction left unmatched. This CDR3 is built from 15 residues.

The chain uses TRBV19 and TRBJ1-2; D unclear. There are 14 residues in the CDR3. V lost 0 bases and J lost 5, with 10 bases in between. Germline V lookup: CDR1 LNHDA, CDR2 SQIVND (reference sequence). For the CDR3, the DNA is TGTGCCAGTAGTATAGATCGTTGGCAGTATGGCTACACCTTC. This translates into CASSIDRWQYGYTF.

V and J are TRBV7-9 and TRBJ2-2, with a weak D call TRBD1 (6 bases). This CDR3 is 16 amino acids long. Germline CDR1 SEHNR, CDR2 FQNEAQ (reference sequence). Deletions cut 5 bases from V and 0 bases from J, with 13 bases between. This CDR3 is CASSTYGQPNTGELFF. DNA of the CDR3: TGTGCCAGCAGCACGTATGGACAGCCGAACACCGGGGAGCTGTTTTTT.

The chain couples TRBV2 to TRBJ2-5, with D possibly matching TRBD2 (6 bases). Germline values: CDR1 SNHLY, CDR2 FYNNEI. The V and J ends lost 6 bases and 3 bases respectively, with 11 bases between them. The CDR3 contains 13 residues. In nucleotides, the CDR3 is TGTGCCAGCAGATCGGGGGTGAAAGAGACCCAGTACTTC. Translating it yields CASRSGVKETQYF. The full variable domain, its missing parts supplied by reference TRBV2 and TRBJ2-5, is EPEVTQTPSHQVTQMGQEVILRCVPISNHLYFYWYRQILGQKVEFLVSFYNNEISEKSEIFDDQFSVERPDGSNFTLKIRSTKLEDSAMYFCASRSGVKETQYFGPGTRLLVL.

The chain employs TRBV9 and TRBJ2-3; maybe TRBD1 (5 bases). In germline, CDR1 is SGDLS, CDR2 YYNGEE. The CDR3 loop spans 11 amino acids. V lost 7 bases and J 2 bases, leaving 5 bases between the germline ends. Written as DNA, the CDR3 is TGTGCCAGCGGACACACAGATACGCAGTATTTT. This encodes CASGHTDTQYF.

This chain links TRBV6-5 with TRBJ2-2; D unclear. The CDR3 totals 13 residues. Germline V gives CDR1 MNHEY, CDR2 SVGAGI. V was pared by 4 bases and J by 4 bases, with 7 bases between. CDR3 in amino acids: CASSSPGTGELFF. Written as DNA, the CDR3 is TGTGCCAGCAGTTCACCCGGCACCGGGGAGCTGTTTTTT.

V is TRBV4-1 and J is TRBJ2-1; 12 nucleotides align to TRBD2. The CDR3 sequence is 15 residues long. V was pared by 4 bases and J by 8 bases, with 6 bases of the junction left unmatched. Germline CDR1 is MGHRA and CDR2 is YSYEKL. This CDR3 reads CASSPRLAGAYEQFF. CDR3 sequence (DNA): TGCGCCAGCAGCCCGAGACTAGCGGGAGCCTATGAGCAGTTCTTC.

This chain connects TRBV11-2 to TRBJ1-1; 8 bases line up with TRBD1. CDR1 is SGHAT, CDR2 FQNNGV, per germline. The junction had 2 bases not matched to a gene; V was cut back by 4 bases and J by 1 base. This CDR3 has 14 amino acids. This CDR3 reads CASSSQGGNTEAFF. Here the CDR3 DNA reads TGTGCCAGCAGCTCACAGGGGGGGAACACTGAAGCTTTCTTT.